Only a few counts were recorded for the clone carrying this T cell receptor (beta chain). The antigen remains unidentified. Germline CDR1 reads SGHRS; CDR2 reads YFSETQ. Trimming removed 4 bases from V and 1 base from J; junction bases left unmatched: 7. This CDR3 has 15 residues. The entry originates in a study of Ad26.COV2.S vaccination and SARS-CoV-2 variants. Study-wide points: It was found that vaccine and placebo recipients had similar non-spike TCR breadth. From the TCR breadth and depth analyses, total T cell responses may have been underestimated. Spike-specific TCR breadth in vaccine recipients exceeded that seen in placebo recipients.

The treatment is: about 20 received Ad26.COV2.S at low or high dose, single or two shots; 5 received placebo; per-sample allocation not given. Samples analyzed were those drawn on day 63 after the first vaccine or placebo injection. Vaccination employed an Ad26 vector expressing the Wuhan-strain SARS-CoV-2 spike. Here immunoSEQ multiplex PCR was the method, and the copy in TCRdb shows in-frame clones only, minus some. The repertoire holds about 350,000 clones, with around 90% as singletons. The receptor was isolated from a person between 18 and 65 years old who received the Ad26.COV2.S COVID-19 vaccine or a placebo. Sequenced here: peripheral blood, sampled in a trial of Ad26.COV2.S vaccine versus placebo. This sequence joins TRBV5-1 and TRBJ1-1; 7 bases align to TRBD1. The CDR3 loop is CASSAKGAWNTEAFF. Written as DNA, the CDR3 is TGCGCCAGCAGCGCAAAGGGGGCTTGGAACACTGAAGCTTTCTTT.